Reported below is one T cell receptor (beta chain). The data stem from a study of blood T cell repertoires in COVID-19. Study overall: PBMCs, B-cell-depleted T cells, or T cells provided the cDNA or gDNA that made up the material.

TCRdb keeps only in-frame clones here, not all; method: immunoSEQ multiplex PCR. In the table there are a few hundred thousand clones, over 75% of which are singletons. Enrolled through a virtual design, the participants were between roughly 18 and 90 years of age and came from around 25 US areas. The recovered donors of Cohort 3 showed two negative PCRs, clearance, or symptom resolution. This CDR3 has 13 amino acids. The ends were cut back, 4 bases at V and 8 bases at J, with 15 bases in the middle. The clonotype was recovered from a woman between 25 and 40 years old who had recovered from COVID-19. Source material: PBMCs or T cells enriched from blood (not recorded which). V and J are TRBV12-3 or TRBV12-4 and TRBJ2-7; a weak D match, TRBD2 (5 bases). CDR3 protein: CASSYTAGRQQYF. The CDR3 DNA is TGTGCCAGCAGTTACACCGCGGGCAGGCAGCAGTACTTC.